This is a list of T cell receptor beta chains from one sample in a study of shared clonotypes between healthy human individuals. Some clones are missing from TCRdb's copy, which holds only in-frame ones; the method was immunoSEQ multiplex PCR. The data show about 1.4 million clones, roughly 96% seen once. The sample consisted of naive CD4+ T cells sorted from blood. These receptors were obtained from a man aged 25-45 years in good health. The CDR3 runs from the conserved cysteine through the conserved F or W. D genes are given only for firm matches. Expanded clones are given a class, and other clones once, few, many or no size at all.

j_call: TRBJ2-5; v_call: TRBV18; clone_size: -; cdr3_length: 14; d_call: -; cdr3_nt: TGTGCCAGCTCACCACTGGCTCTCCAAGAGACCCAGTACTTC; cdr3_aa: CASSPLALQETQYF
j_call: TRBJ2-3; v_call: TRBV7-2; clone_size: -; cdr3_length: 18; d_call: TRBD2; cdr3_nt: TGTGCCAGCAGCTTAGCGGTGCGGCTAGCGGGAGCAGTAGATACGCAGTATTTT; cdr3_aa: CASSLAVRLAGAVDTQYF
j_call: TRBJ2-7; v_call: TRBV7-9; clone_size: -; cdr3_length: 13; d_call: -; cdr3_nt: TGTGCCAGCAGCTCCAGTCCCTACAACGAGCAGTACTTC; cdr3_aa: CASSSSPYNEQYF
j_call: TRBJ2-1; v_call: TRBV7-3; clone_size: -; cdr3_length: 16; d_call: -; cdr3_nt: TGTGCCACCTCTACTTCGGGGGCGGGACCCTACAATGAGCAGTTCTTC; cdr3_aa: CATSTSGAGPYNEQFF
j_call: TRBJ1-1; v_call: TRBV28; clone_size: -; cdr3_length: 14; d_call: -; cdr3_nt: TGTGCCAGCCCACCCTCCAGGGGCACGGCTGAAGCTTTCTTT; cdr3_aa: CASPPSRGTAEAFF
j_call: TRBJ2-5; v_call: TRBV11-2; clone_size: once; cdr3_length: 14; d_call: -; cdr3_nt: TGTGCCAGCAGCTTAGGTGACAGTCGGGAGACCCAGTACTTC; cdr3_aa: CASSLGDSRETQYF
j_call: TRBJ1-4; v_call: TRBV28; clone_size: -; cdr3_length: 13; d_call: -; cdr3_nt: TGTGCCAGCAAAGGGTCCCCTAATGAAAAACTGTTTTTT; cdr3_aa: CASKGSPNEKLFF
j_call: TRBJ2-7; v_call: TRBV5-4; clone_size: once; cdr3_length: 16; d_call: TRBD1; cdr3_nt: TGTGCCAGCAGCTTAATCCTTACAGGGGATCCCTACGAGCAGTACTTC; cdr3_aa: CASSLILTGDPYEQYF
j_call: TRBJ2-7; v_call: TRBV19; clone_size: once; cdr3_length: 15; d_call: TRBD1; cdr3_nt: TGTGCCAGTAGTATAGGACAGGGAGTTACCTACGAGCAGTACTTC; cdr3_aa: CASSIGQGVTYEQYF
j_call: TRBJ2-3; v_call: TRBV5-1; clone_size: -; cdr3_length: 14; d_call: -; cdr3_nt: TGCGCCAGCAGTGAGGGGCCTGCTACAGATACGCAGTATTTT; cdr3_aa: CASSEGPATDTQYF
j_call: TRBJ2-3; v_call: TRBV10-3; clone_size: -; cdr3_length: 15; d_call: TRBD1; cdr3_nt: TGTGCCATCAGTGAGCGGGACAGGGGGGGAGATACGCAGTATTTT; cdr3_aa: CAISERDRGGDTQYF
j_call: TRBJ2-7; v_call: TRBV6-6; clone_size: -; cdr3_length: 12; d_call: TRBD1; cdr3_nt: TGTGCCAGCAGACGGGACAGCTACGAGCAGTACTTC; cdr3_aa: CASRRDSYEQYF
j_call: TRBJ2-3; v_call: TRBV2; clone_size: -; cdr3_length: 15; d_call: TRBD2; cdr3_nt: TGTGCCAGCAGTGAAGGCGGGAGGGCGCCAAATACGCAGTATTTT; cdr3_aa: CASSEGGRAPNTQYF
j_call: TRBJ2-5; v_call: TRBV4-1; clone_size: -; cdr3_length: 14; d_call: -; cdr3_nt: TGCGCCAGCAGCCAAGAATACAGGGTGGAGACCCAGTACTTC; cdr3_aa: CASSQEYRVETQYF
j_call: TRBJ2-2; v_call: TRBV6-7; clone_size: -; cdr3_length: 14; d_call: -; cdr3_nt: TGTGCCAGCCCTTTCCCGCGGAACACCGGGGAGCTGTTTTTT; cdr3_aa: CASPFPRNTGELFF
j_call: TRBJ2-1; v_call: TRBV7-6; clone_size: -; cdr3_length: 16; d_call: TRBD2; cdr3_nt: TGTGCCAGCAGCTTAGGCCCGGGACTAGCGACGGATGAGCAGTTCTTC; cdr3_aa: CASSLGPGLATDEQFF
j_call: TRBJ2-7; v_call: TRBV18; clone_size: once; cdr3_length: 13; d_call: -; cdr3_nt: TGTGCCAGCTCACCGGGCAGAACCTACGAGCAGTACTTC; cdr3_aa: CASSPGRTYEQYF
j_call: TRBJ2-2; v_call: TRBV2; clone_size: -; cdr3_length: 13; d_call: -; cdr3_nt: TGTGCCAGCAGTCCAGAAAACACCGGGGAGCTGTTTTTT; cdr3_aa: CASSPENTGELFF
j_call: TRBJ2-1; v_call: TRBV7-2; clone_size: -; cdr3_length: 12; d_call: -; cdr3_nt: TGTGCCAGCAGAACGCCTGCCGGTGAGCAGTTCTTC; cdr3_aa: CASRTPAGEQFF
j_call: TRBJ2-1; v_call: TRBV7-8; clone_size: -; cdr3_length: 16; d_call: TRBD2; cdr3_nt: TGTGCCAGCAGCATACAGGGACTAGCGGGAGCAAATGAGCAGTTCTTC; cdr3_aa: CASSIQGLAGANEQFF
j_call: TRBJ2-5; v_call: TRBV27; clone_size: once; cdr3_length: 15; d_call: TRBD2; cdr3_nt: TGTGCCAGCACCCGGTTGGGAGGGAACCGAGAGACCCAGTACTTC; cdr3_aa: CASTRLGGNRETQYF
j_call: TRBJ1-2; v_call: TRBV19; clone_size: -; cdr3_length: 16; d_call: -; cdr3_nt: TGTGCCAGTAGTATAGTACTGGACCGTACGGGGGATGGCTACACCTTC; cdr3_aa: CASSIVLDRTGDGYTF
j_call: TRBJ2-1; v_call: TRBV7-7; clone_size: -; cdr3_length: 16; d_call: TRBD2; cdr3_nt: TGTGCCAGCAGCCCCTTCGCTAGCGGGGGTGACAATGAGCAGTTCTTC; cdr3_aa: CASSPFASGGDNEQFF
j_call: TRBJ2-7; v_call: TRBV19; clone_size: -; cdr3_length: 15; d_call: TRBD1; cdr3_nt: TGTGCCAGTAGTCCACAAAGGGACAGGGGAGGTGAGCAGTACTTC; cdr3_aa: CASSPQRDRGGEQYF
j_call: TRBJ2-3; v_call: TRBV5-4; clone_size: -; cdr3_length: 14; d_call: -; cdr3_nt: TGTGCCAGCAGCTTGTGGACTCCCACAGATACGCAGTATTTT; cdr3_aa: CASSLWTPTDTQYF
j_call: TRBJ2-1; v_call: TRBV29-1; clone_size: -; cdr3_length: 16; d_call: TRBD2; cdr3_nt: TGCAGCGGGGGCTCCCTAAGCGGGAAGGGGCAGAATGAGCAGTTCTTC; cdr3_aa: CSGGSLSGKGQNEQFF
j_call: TRBJ2-1; v_call: TRBV12-5; clone_size: once; cdr3_length: 14; d_call: TRBD2; cdr3_nt: TGTGCTAGTGGTCCTAGCGGCCACGACGGTGAGCAGTTCTTC; cdr3_aa: CASGPSGHDGEQFF
j_call: TRBJ2-1; v_call: TRBV5-4; clone_size: -; cdr3_length: 15; d_call: TRBD2; cdr3_nt: TGTGCCAGCAGCTCACAGCGGGGGACCTACAATGAGCAGTTCTTC; cdr3_aa: CASSSQRGTYNEQFF
j_call: TRBJ2-5; v_call: TRBV7-9; clone_size: once; cdr3_length: 15; d_call: TRBD1; cdr3_nt: TGTGCCAGCAGCTTCCGGAACAGGGGTCCGGAGACCCAGTACTTC; cdr3_aa: CASSFRNRGPETQYF
j_call: TRBJ1-1; v_call: TRBV5-1; clone_size: -; cdr3_length: 14; d_call: TRBD1; cdr3_nt: TGCGCCAGCAGCTTGACAGGGGTGGACACTGAAGCTTTCTTT; cdr3_aa: CASSLTGVDTEAFF
j_call: TRBJ2-7; v_call: TRBV18; clone_size: -; cdr3_length: 13; d_call: -; cdr3_nt: TGTGCCAGCGCAGCAATCGCAGCATCGGTGCAGTACTTC; cdr3_aa: CASAAIAASVQYF
j_call: TRBJ2-1; v_call: TRBV25-1; clone_size: -; cdr3_length: 11; d_call: -; cdr3_nt: TGTGCCAGCGGACAGTACAATGAGCAGTTCTTC; cdr3_aa: CASGQYNEQFF
j_call: TRBJ2-2; v_call: TRBV27; clone_size: once; cdr3_length: 17; d_call: TRBD1; cdr3_nt: TGTGCCAGCAGTTTCTCGGGACAGGGGTTTCCGACCGGGGAGCTGTTTTTT; cdr3_aa: CASSFSGQGFPTGELFF
j_call: TRBJ2-3; v_call: TRBV9; clone_size: -; cdr3_length: 15; d_call: -; cdr3_nt: TGTGCCAGCAGCGTGAGCGGACCTAGCACAGATACGCAGTATTTT; cdr3_aa: CASSVSGPSTDTQYF
j_call: TRBJ1-1; v_call: TRBV5-3; clone_size: -; cdr3_length: 15; d_call: -; cdr3_nt: TGTGCCAGAAGCTTGGCCAGCAACAGAGTTACTGAAGCTTTCTTT; cdr3_aa: CARSLASNRVTEAFF
j_call: TRBJ2-3; v_call: TRBV9; clone_size: -; cdr3_length: 13; d_call: -; cdr3_nt: TGTGCCAGCTCCCGGACAGTCCCAGATACGCAGTATTTT; cdr3_aa: CASSRTVPDTQYF
j_call: TRBJ2-1; v_call: TRBV10-1; clone_size: -; cdr3_length: 13; d_call: -; cdr3_nt: TGCGCCAGCAGTGATGGTCAGGGCAATGAGCAGTTCTTC; cdr3_aa: CASSDGQGNEQFF
j_call: TRBJ2-7; v_call: TRBV7-6; clone_size: -; cdr3_length: 16; d_call: -; cdr3_nt: TGTGCCAGCAGCTTAACCCGGGCTAGCAGGAACTACGAGCAGTACTTC; cdr3_aa: CASSLTRASRNYEQYF
j_call: TRBJ1-2; v_call: TRBV2; clone_size: -; cdr3_length: 13; d_call: TRBD1; cdr3_nt: TGTGCCAGCAGTGAAGGGCAGGGGGCAGGCTACACCTTC; cdr3_aa: CASSEGQGAGYTF
j_call: TRBJ1-1; v_call: TRBV2; clone_size: -; cdr3_length: 15; d_call: TRBD1; cdr3_nt: TGTGCCAGCGATGCGACAGGGGGCAGGGACACTGAAGCTTTCTTT; cdr3_aa: CASDATGGRDTEAFF
j_call: TRBJ2-5; v_call: TRBV7-3; clone_size: -; cdr3_length: 12; d_call: -; cdr3_nt: TGTGCCAGCAGCTCCCGGGGGGAGACCCAGTACTTC; cdr3_aa: CASSSRGETQYF
j_call: TRBJ2-1; v_call: TRBV5-6; clone_size: -; cdr3_length: 16; d_call: -; cdr3_nt: TGTGCCAGCAGCTCCCCCGGGACAACCAGCGGTTCAGGGCAGTTCTTC; cdr3_aa: CASSSPGTTSGSGQFF
j_call: TRBJ1-5; v_call: TRBV7-9; clone_size: -; cdr3_length: 17; d_call: TRBD1; cdr3_nt: TGTGCCAGCAGTCTAAACTCGGGACAGGGGTTCGGGCAGCCCCAGCATTTT; cdr3_aa: CASSLNSGQGFGQPQHF
j_call: TRBJ2-1; v_call: TRBV12-5; clone_size: -; cdr3_length: 17; d_call: TRBD2; cdr3_nt: TGTGCTAGTGGTTTGGTACTGCCTAGCGGGAAGAGTAATGAGCAGTTCTTC; cdr3_aa: CASGLVLPSGKSNEQFF
j_call: TRBJ2-3; v_call: TRBV11-3; clone_size: -; cdr3_length: 14; d_call: -; cdr3_nt: TGTGCCAGCAGCTTAGAAGGGACATTAGATACGCAGTATTTT; cdr3_aa: CASSLEGTLDTQYF
j_call: TRBJ2-5; v_call: TRBV7-6; clone_size: -; cdr3_length: 14; d_call: -; cdr3_nt: TGTGCCAGCAGCTTAGCGCTAGTCCAAGAGACCCAGTACTTC; cdr3_aa: CASSLALVQETQYF
j_call: TRBJ1-2; v_call: TRBV6-6; clone_size: -; cdr3_length: 15; d_call: TRBD1; cdr3_nt: TGTGCCAGCACCCTACCCGGCAGGGGGAGCTATGGCTACACCTTC; cdr3_aa: CASTLPGRGSYGYTF
j_call: TRBJ2-5; v_call: TRBV5-1; clone_size: -; cdr3_length: 14; d_call: TRBD2; cdr3_nt: TGCGCCAGCAGCCCCGAGCGGGGCGCTGAGACCCAGTACTTC; cdr3_aa: CASSPERGAETQYF
j_call: TRBJ1-5; v_call: TRBV19; clone_size: -; cdr3_length: 14; d_call: -; cdr3_nt: TGTGCCAGTACCGAACAGGGTGGCAATCAGCCCCAGCATTTT; cdr3_aa: CASTEQGGNQPQHF
j_call: TRBJ1-1; v_call: TRBV6-6; clone_size: -; cdr3_length: 13; d_call: -; cdr3_nt: TGTGCCAGCAGTTATGCGGGAAACACTGAAGCTTTCTTT; cdr3_aa: CASSYAGNTEAFF
j_call: TRBJ2-7; v_call: TRBV4-3; clone_size: -; cdr3_length: 15; d_call: -; cdr3_nt: TGCGCCAGCAGCCAAGGCAATAGCGGCTACTACGAGCAGTACTTC; cdr3_aa: CASSQGNSGYYEQYF
j_call: TRBJ1-1; v_call: TRBV7-6; clone_size: -; cdr3_length: 15; d_call: -; cdr3_nt: TGTGCCAGCAGCTTAGCGATACAGGGGAACACTGAAGCTTTCTTT; cdr3_aa: CASSLAIQGNTEAFF
j_call: TRBJ1-4; v_call: TRBV9; clone_size: -; cdr3_length: 20; d_call: -; cdr3_nt: TGTGCCAGCAGCGTATACCCTCGGGCAGGGGACCTACCAACTAATGAAAAACTGTTTTTT; cdr3_aa: CASSVYPRAGDLPTNEKLFF
j_call: TRBJ1-5; v_call: TRBV28; clone_size: -; cdr3_length: 15; d_call: -; cdr3_nt: TGTGCCAGCAGTTTATCCAGAGGGTATAATCAGCCCCAGCATTTT; cdr3_aa: CASSLSRGYNQPQHF
j_call: TRBJ2-5; v_call: TRBV7-9; clone_size: once; cdr3_length: 14; d_call: TRBD1; cdr3_nt: TGTGCCAGCAGCTTAGGGACAGGGGAAGAGACCCAGTACTTC; cdr3_aa: CASSLGTGEETQYF
j_call: TRBJ2-1; v_call: TRBV11-2; clone_size: -; cdr3_length: 13; d_call: -; cdr3_nt: TGTGCCAGCAGCTTAGCCACCCACAATGAGCAGTTCTTC; cdr3_aa: CASSLATHNEQFF
j_call: TRBJ2-7; v_call: TRBV6-1; clone_size: -; cdr3_length: 11; d_call: -; cdr3_nt: TGTGCCAGCATTCAGGTCTACGAGCAGTACTTC; cdr3_aa: CASIQVYEQYF